This note documents a single TCR beta chain sequence. Its antigen is unknown. The data belong to a study of shared clonotypes between healthy human individuals. Study background: Each donor's CD4 naive and CD4 memory cells filled three plates apiece, CD8 naive two, and CD8 memory one. Findings and caveats of the study: For naive CD4 cells, 5% to 6.5% of clonotypes were shared across a handful of donors.

Assay runs were performed at deep level. Profiled with immunoSEQ multiplex PCR; TCRdb holds only in-frame clones, not every one. The table includes around 2,000,000 clones, 90% to 95% detected once. V lost 4 bases, J lost 3 bases, and 19 bases lay in between. This CDR3 contains 16 residues. Per germline, CDR1 SGHAT and CDR2 FQNNGV. Terminally differentiated effector memory CD45RA+ cells were excluded from the naive CD8 cells, which were CD45RO-negative and positively selected for CCR7. The receptor's source is a man younger than 30 in good health. Some clones in this sample may be carry-over from other donors' samples. The sequencing input was naive CD8+ T cells from PBMCs. This chain links TRBV11-2 with TRBJ2-7; D possibly corresponds to TRBD2 (6 bases). CDR3 residues: CASSSPSGGGNYEQYF. DNA of the CDR3: TGTGCCAGCAGCTCGCCCTCCGGTGGCGGGAACTACGAGCAGTACTTC.